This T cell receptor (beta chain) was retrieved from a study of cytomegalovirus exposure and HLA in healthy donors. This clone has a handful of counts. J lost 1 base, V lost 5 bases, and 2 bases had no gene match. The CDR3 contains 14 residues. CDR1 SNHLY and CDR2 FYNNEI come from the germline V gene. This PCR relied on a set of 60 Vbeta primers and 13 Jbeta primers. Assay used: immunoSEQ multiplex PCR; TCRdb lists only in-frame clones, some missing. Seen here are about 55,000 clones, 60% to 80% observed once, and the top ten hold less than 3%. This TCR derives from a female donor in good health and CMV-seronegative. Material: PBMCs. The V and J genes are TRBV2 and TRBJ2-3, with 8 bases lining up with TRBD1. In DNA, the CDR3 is TGTGCCAGCAGTATGACAGGGGGCACAGATACGCAGTATTTT. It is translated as CASSMTGGTDTQYF. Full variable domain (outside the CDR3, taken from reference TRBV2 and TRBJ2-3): EPEVTQTPSHQVTQMGQEVILRCVPISNHLYFYWYRQILGQKVEFLVSFYNNEISEKSEIFDDQFSVERPDGSNFTLKIRSTKLEDSAMYFCASSMTGGTDTQYFGPGTRLTVL.